This T cell receptor beta chain was identified in a study of T cells in Graves' hyperthyroidism and ophthalmopathy. Study-wide findings and caveats: Blood also showed most of the thyroid clonotypes that were expanded above 0.001.

This clonotype was detected a few times. Its antigen is unknown. The investigators amplified TCR beta CDR3 regions from RNA transcripts. HTBI primers were the set used in a first-round RT-PCR of the TCR CDR3. Each CDR3 protein gets one entry after TCRdb re-called the multiplex PCR reads with MiXCR. The table includes 500,000 to 800,000 distinct CDR3 sequences, just under 45% detected once. The germline CDR1 and CDR2 sequences are SEHNR and FQNEAQ (reference sequence). Losses at the gene ends were 4 bases for V and 3 bases for J; bases not matched to a gene: 5. CDR3 length: 14 amino acids. Input material: peripheral blood or thyroid tissue (not recorded which). The receptor comes from an adult man with Graves' disease, either hyperthyroidism or ophthalmopathy (not recorded which). V gene TRBV7-9 combines with J gene TRBJ1-1; 7 nucleotides align to TRBD1. CDR3 loop: CASSSDRAHTEAFF. DNA of the CDR3: TGTGCCAGCAGCTCCGACAGGGCCCACACTGAAGCTTTCTTT.